This entry features one TCR beta chain sequence. This clone was counted a single time. Its target antigen remains unknown. Per-base qualities were not stored, and no clone one base away is much larger. The data were taken from a study of blood T cell repertoires in COVID-19 (dated by TCRdb to about 2020). Concerning the study at large: Samples covering the acute and convalescent phases of COVID-19 were provided by collaborators in the United States, Italy and Spain. The samples were drawn from two sources: the first 160 participants of the ongoing ImmuneRACE study, and 950 to 1,500 subjects contributed by 6 global collaborators. The repertoires were released in a freely available public database intended as a resource for research on the immune response to SARS-CoV-2. Sample metadata almost always included a de-identified subject ID, COVID-19 status, age in years and sex. Where available, HLA class I and class II types were taken from metadata supplied by the sample provider and were not determined by assay-based typing. Subjects who had been exposed to COVID-19, were actively infected with it, or had recovered from it provided the deeply sampled blood TCRbeta repertoires that made up the dataset. The prospective study material was composed of cDNA or gDNA derived from T cells, B-cell-depleted T cells, or PBMCs. Findings and caveats that apply to the study as a whole: How much clinical and demographic metadata was included differed by source and by participant, and the metadata was provided uncurated.

Based on the germline V gene, the CDR1 and CDR2 sequences are LGHNA and YSLEER. Inclusive of the bounding cysteine and phenylalanine, the CDR3 is 15 residues long. Solely the CDR3 DNA is kept, with 45 bases framed from the first base. V drops 3 bases and J drops 6 bases, leaving 15 bases in between. Enrolling through a virtual design, the prospective study's participants ranged in age from roughly 18 to 89 years and lived across about two dozen United States geographic areas. To assign participants to cohorts, the prospective study relied on clinical history that participants themselves reported in a screening survey and a study questionnaire. ImmuneRACE Cohort 3 recovered participants were defined by two consecutive negative NP/OP PCR tests, healthcare professional clearance, or symptom resolution. Mobile phlebotomists in the prospective study collected whole blood, serum and a nasopharyngeal or oropharyngeal swab from every participant. Prospective study participants could optionally give additional blood draws and questionnaires over an approximately two-month period. Blood samples from the prospective study were shipped frozen or at room temperature prior to DNA extraction.

TCRbeta CDR3 regions were amplified from genomic DNA by means of the immunoSEQ Assay, a bias-controlled multiplex PCR. In the source study's methods: Within the assay, amplification of reference gene primers was used to estimate how many nucleated cells each sample contained. To quantify the absolute abundance of each unique TCRbeta CDR3 rearrangement, sequence reads were collapsed and filtered. For each sample, productive Simpson clonality was calculated as the square root of Simpson's diversity index across productive rearrangements. In TCRdb, the immuneACCESS table is reduced to in-frame sequences with V and J assigned. These tables do not hold every clone; where another copy was compared, an unresolved V gene accounts for under half, and the others remain unexplained. D and trimming were read from the DNA, whereas the V and J calls and clone size are those reported in that table. Within this sample are 280,000 or so clones, with around 90% of them counted one time only. The leading ten clones occupy 5.5% to 7% of the sample.

The chain links TRBV4-3 with TRBJ2-1, and perhaps TRBD2 as D gene, on 6 matching bases. Sequencing input: PBMCs or T cells enriched from blood (not recorded which). This TCR was sampled from a woman aged 40 to 50 who had recovered from COVID-19. For the CDR3, the sequence is CASSQAHTGGNEQFF. The DNA reads TGCGCCAGCAGCCAGGCTCATACCGGGGGCAATGAGCAGTTCTTC.